This T cell receptor (beta chain) was observed in a study of blood T cells in healthy people across ages. This clonotype came up many times. Antigen specificity is unknown. This CDR3 contains 14 residues. Deletions cut 10 bases from V and 0 bases from J, with 16 bases between. Germline-derived CDR1 and CDR2 are MDHEN and SYDVKM. Overall study results and limits: Measured against age, TCR beta diversity per million T cells decreased in a roughly linear manner.

Primers used in a second PCR of about 6 to 11 cycles were a sample-barcoded 5' primer and a J-beta primer mix. TCRdb independently ran MiXCR on the 5' RACE reads; one entry per CDR3 protein. Found here are around 670,000 distinct CDR3 sequences, about 30% of them singletons; the top ten hold approximately 14%. The source is a woman older than 75 in good health. The sample comprised blood. The chain recombines TRBV28 with TRBJ2-7; D unresolved. CDR3 in DNA: TGTGCCACCGAAAGACCGCTGTCCTCCTACGAGCAGTACTTC. Amino acids: CATERPLSSYEQYF.